A single sample is the source of the 21 T cell receptor beta chains below, sequenced in a study of type 1 and type 2 diabetes patients (dated by TCRdb to about 2016). These reads were obtained on an Illumina MiSeq. For TCRbeta CDR3 amplification, the template was genomic DNA taken from the sorted T cell subsets. The TCRbeta CDR3 region was amplified by multiplex PCR with 30 forward and 13 reverse primers. TCRdb itself trimmed the public reads at Q25 with fastp, ran MiXCR and retained productive beta chains. CDR3 protein duplicates are merged, each entry listing the most common genes and DNA. This sample gives a few hundred thousand distinct CDR3 sequences in total; around 47% of them show up just once. Clones ranked in the top ten supply roughly 13% of the sample. The sample consisted of peripheral blood mononuclear cells (PBMCs). These TCRs come from a man in his late teens or twenties with type 2 diabetes.

The genes are TRBV28 and TRBJ1-2; D is unresolved. Germline-derived CDR1 and CDR2 are MDHEN and SYDVKM. V was shortened by 6 bases and J by 0 bases, with 8 bases between the two germline ends. The CDR3 loop spans 13 amino acids. The DNA for the CDR3 is TGTGCCAGCAGCCGAGGGCCTAACTATGGCTACACCTTC. Protein product: CASSRGPNYGYTF.

The chain is built from TRBV20-1 and TRBJ1-1; no clear D gene. This CDR3 has 12 amino acids. The germline V gene has CDR1 DFQATT and CDR2 SNEGSKA (reference sequence). V was cut by 1 base and J by 7 bases, with 10 bases left in between. The CDR3 DNA reads TGCAGTGCTAGAGGTGGGTACGGTGAAGCTTTCTTT. It yields the protein CSARGGYGEAFF.

The chain couples TRBV12-3 or TRBV12-4 to TRBJ2-7; D not resolved. This CDR3 is built from 14 residues. Between the trimmed V and J ends, which lost 4 bases and 0 bases, there was a span of 10 bases. The CDR3 reads CASSWEVGSYEQYF. The CDR3 DNA follows: TGTGCCAGCAGTTGGGAAGTGGGCTCCTACGAGCAGTACTTC.

This clonotype was counted only a few times. This chain links TRBV5-5 with TRBJ1-6; the D is unclear. Trimming stripped 7 bases from V and 5 bases from J, with 10 bases between. This CDR3 is built from 13 residues. Per the germline V gene, CDR1 is SGHKS and CDR2 is YYEKEE (reference sequence). The CDR3 loop is CASGGIDNSPLHF. DNA for the CDR3: TGTGCCAGCGGCGGGATCGATAATTCACCCCTCCACTTT.

The V gene is TRBV19, the J gene TRBJ2-1, with D perhaps being TRBD1 or TRBD2 (6 bases each). CDR3 length equals 16 residues. In germline, CDR1 is LNHDA, CDR2 SQIVND (reference sequence). V was cut by 5 bases and J by 1 base, with 15 bases left in between. The chain's CDR3 is CASSFDRRASYNEQFF. CDR3 coding DNA: TGTGCCAGTAGTTTTGACAGGAGGGCTTCCTACAATGAGCAGTTCTTC.

The CDR3 loop is CASFSGGVPDTQYF. The CDR3 DNA reads TGTGCCAGCTTTAGCGGGGGGGTCCCAGATACGCAGTATTTT. V and J are TRBV28 and TRBJ2-3; 11 bases are a match to TRBD2. CDR1 and CDR2 from the germline V gene are MDHEN and SYDVKM. With 8 bases clipped from V and 4 bases from J, the junction kept 5 bases outside the gene matches. The CDR3 extends over 14 amino acids.

V usage is TRBV19 and J usage is TRBJ1-2; 7 bases agree with TRBD1. The CDR3 spans 13 residues. The trim removed 3 bases at V and 6 bases at J, leaving 4 bases unmatched. CDR1 and CDR2 from the germline V gene are LNHDA and SQIVND (reference sequence). CDR3 protein: CASSMGGGDGYTF. CDR3 coding DNA: TGTGCCAGTAGTATGGGAGGGGGCGATGGCTACACCTTC.

This clonotype was detected only once. V and J are TRBV28 and TRBJ2-7; D assignment may be TRBD1 or TRBD2 (5 bases each). With 6 bases removed from V and 7 bases from J, the gap between germline ends came to 25 bases. The germline CDR1 and CDR2 sequences are MDHEN and SYDVKM. This CDR3 is built from 16 residues. The CDR3 loop is CASSLGLRGFAWEQYF. CDR3 bases: TGTGCCAGCAGCTTGGGCCTGAGGGGATTTGCTTGGGAGCAGTACTTC.

This clonotype appeared many times. The V and J genes are TRBV19 and TRBJ1-1; D is undetermined. Deletions cut 3 bases from V and 6 bases from J, with 8 bases between. Germline CDR1 reads LNHDA; CDR2 reads SQIVND (reference sequence). The CDR3 covers 12 residues. Written as DNA, the CDR3 is TGTGCCAGTAGTATTGGAGGAGCTGAAGCTTTCTTT. Protein product: CASSIGGAEAFF.

This clonotype was seen more than once but under ten times. The genes are TRBV6-2 or TRBV6-3 and TRBJ2-7, with D uncertain. Germline CDR1 MNHEY, CDR2 SVGEGT. This CDR3 has 11 amino acids. V was clipped by 4 bases and J by 7 bases, with 8 bases between them. For the CDR3, the DNA is TGTGCCAGCAGTTCCAATCTGGAGCAGTACTTC. It translates to CASSSNLEQYF.

This clonotype was detected a few times. The genes are TRBV7-8 and TRBJ1-2, with D perhaps TRBD1 (5 bases). Per the germline V gene, CDR1 is SGHVS and CDR2 is FQNEAQ. This CDR3 comprises 13 residues. V shed 6 bases and J shed 4 bases, with 12 bases lying between them. The CDR3 DNA follows: TGTGCCAGCAGTCTAGGGACTCTCTATGGCTACACCTTC. Amino acid sequence: CASSLGTLYGYTF.

This clonotype was seen more than once but under ten times. The chain carries TRBV6-6 and TRBJ1-5, with 7 nucleotides matching TRBD1. The CDR3 is 15 amino acids. CDR1 and CDR2 from the germline V gene are MNHNY and SVGAGI (reference sequence). Trimming at V came to 6 bases and at J to 5 bases, leaving 10 bases not matched to a gene. The CDR3 region is CASSSPRDRDQPQHF. CDR3 nucleotide sequence: TGTGCCAGCAGCTCACCCCGGGACAGAGATCAGCCCCAGCATTTT.

The genes are TRBV18 and TRBJ1-1; 7 bases fit TRBD1. V dropped 3 bases and J dropped 0; count of bases not matched to a gene: 4. The CDR3 has 15 amino acids. CDR1 and CDR2 from the germline V gene are KGHSH and LQKENI. The CDR3 sequence: CASSPGQQMNTEAFF. In DNA form, the CDR3 reads TGTGCCAGCTCACCGGGACAGCAAATGAACACTGAAGCTTTCTTT.

V and J are TRBV6-2 or TRBV6-3 and TRBJ2-1; weak D call: TRBD1 (5 bases). Germline V gives CDR1 MNHEY, CDR2 SVGEGT. The CDR3 extends over 13 amino acids. The V end was cut by 7 bases, the J end by 2 bases, with 9 bases between. The CDR3, as DNA: TGTGCCAGCACCCCGACAGCCTACAATGAGCAGTTCTTC. Translated, it gives CASTPTAYNEQFF.

There are a few counts of this clonotype. The V gene is TRBV25-1, the J gene TRBJ2-3; 7 positions match TRBD2. Losses at the gene ends were 7 bases for V and 5 bases for J; bases not matched to a gene: 12. Per the germline V gene, CDR1 is MGHDK and CDR2 is SYGVNS. This CDR3 region has 15 residues. The CDR3, as DNA: TGTGCCAGCATCGGGAGCGGGATATTGGGAGATACGCAGTATTTT. Its protein is CASIGSGILGDTQYF.

The rearrangement joins TRBV20-1 to TRBJ2-3; a weak D match, TRBD1 (6 bases). This CDR3 contains 13 residues. V lost 0 bases and J 6 bases, leaving 10 bases between the germline ends. In germline, CDR1 is DFQATT, CDR2 SNEGSKA (reference sequence). CDR3 DNA: TGCAGTGCTAGAGATCAGGGGTGGGATACGCAGTATTTT. It specifies CSARDQGWDTQYF.

The gene calls are TRBV29-1 and TRBJ2-5; D might be TRBD1 (6 bases). With 7 bases removed from V and 4 bases from J, the gap between germline ends came to 13 bases. Looked up from germline, CDR1 is SQVTM and CDR2 is ANQGSEA. This CDR3 is 12 amino acids long. In DNA, the CDR3 is TGCAGCGCCCAGGGGCGGCGAGAGACCCAGTACTTC. It is translated as CSAQGRRETQYF.

The V gene is TRBV28, the J gene TRBJ1-1; D unclear. CDR1 and CDR2 from the germline V gene are MDHEN and SYDVKM. The CDR3 runs 14 residues. Trimming took 6 bases from V and 1 from J, leaving 12 bases between them. In DNA form, the CDR3 reads TGTGCCAGCAGCCCATTCGAGGGGAACACTGAAGCTTTCTTT. It codes for CASSPFEGNTEAFF.

This chain links TRBV20-1 with TRBJ2-1; no clear D gene. V dropped 3 bases and J dropped 4 bases, with 13 bases sitting between them. Germline V gene lookup returns CDR1 DFQATT and CDR2 SNEGSKA (reference sequence). This CDR3 contains 14 residues. CDR3 sequence reads: CSARPYNSYNEQFF. CDR3 in DNA: TGCAGTGCTAGGCCCTATAACAGTTACAATGAGCAGTTCTTC.

Only a few counts were recorded for this clonotype. The CDR3 sequence: CASSLRGSHGYTF. As DNA, the CDR3 is TGTGCCAGCAGCCTTCGGGGCAGTCATGGCTACACCTTC. The chain is built from TRBV28 and TRBJ1-2, with D possibly being TRBD1 (5 bases). Germline CDR1 MDHEN, CDR2 SYDVKM. V shed 6 bases and J shed 6 bases, with 14 bases lying between them. The length of the CDR3 is 13 residues.

This clonotype has just a few counts. At one end the junction does not follow the germline gene, possibly because of a read error. The rearrangement uses TRBV5-1 and TRBJ2-7; a possible D gene is TRBD2 (5 bases). This CDR3 comprises 14 residues. The germline CDR1 and CDR2 sequences are SGHRS and YFSETQ. CDR3 nucleotide sequence: TGTGCCAGCAGCGTAGCTAGCAGCTCCTACGAGCAGTACTTC. This gives the protein CASSVASSSYEQYF.